This T cell receptor (beta chain) appears in the sequencing data of a study of blood T cell repertoires in COVID-19. Across the whole study: PBMCs, B-cell-depleted T cells, or T cells provided the cDNA or gDNA that made up the material.

Recruited during active infection, patients (from Seattle) were subsequently followed longitudinally. The data were produced by immunoSEQ multiplex PCR, yet TCRdb's version contains in-frame clones alone and is incomplete. Among under 250,000 clones, over 75% were seen once, and the ten largest hold roughly 10%. This clone has a single count. The germline V gene encodes CDR1 KGHSH and CDR2 LQKENI. The CDR3 covers 15 residues. Trimming stripped 3 bases from V and 4 bases from J, with 16 bases between. The specimen was peripheral blood. This TCR came from a man aged 45-65 years with COVID-19, enrolled during active disease. V gene TRBV18 combines with J gene TRBJ2-7; unclear D gene. The CDR3: CASSPLPVPSYEQYF. The CDR3 DNA reads as TGTGCCAGCTCACCTCTACCGGTGCCTTCATACGAGCAGTACTTC.